This TCR beta chain was recovered during a study of blood T cell repertoires in COVID-19. Study information: T cells, B-cell-depleted T cells, or PBMCs supplied cDNA or gDNA.

Germline V gives CDR1 SGDLS, CDR2 YYNGEE. This CDR3 is built from 15 residues. Trimming removed 6 bases from V and 0 bases from J; junction bases left unmatched: 8. Some clones are missing from TCRdb's copy, which holds only in-frame ones; the method was immunoSEQ multiplex PCR. The sample holds about 180,000 clones, roughly four fifths seen once. V and J are TRBV9 and TRBJ1-2; 7 bases map to TRBD1. This TCR derives from a human donor in a cohort sampled during active COVID-19. The sample consisted of peripheral blood. The CDR3 region is CASTPSGTANYGYTF. Written as DNA, the CDR3 is TGTGCCAGCACCCCGTCCGGGACAGCTAACTATGGCTACACCTTC.